The TCR beta chain described here comes from a study of blood T cell repertoires in COVID-19 (TCRdb year 2020). With respect to the entire study: Samples covering the acute and convalescent phases of COVID-19 were provided by collaborators in the United States, Italy and Spain. The repertoires were released in a freely available public database intended as a resource for research on the immune response to SARS-CoV-2. The sample metadata nearly always contained a de-identified subject ID, COVID-19 status, age in years and sex. HLA class I and class II types, where available, came from metadata supplied by the sample provider rather than from assay-based typing. Samples came from the ongoing ImmuneRACE study (first 160 participants) plus 1,254 subjects from 6 global collaborators. The material from the prospective study consisted of cDNA or gDNA derived from T cells, B-cell-depleted T cells, or PBMCs. The dataset comprised deeply sampled blood TCRbeta repertoires from subjects exposed to, actively infected with, or recovered from COVID-19.

About this clone: Its specific antigen is unknown. No much larger clone is present one base from it, and per-base qualities are unavailable.

General findings and caveats noted by the study authors: The amount of clinical and demographic metadata varied by source and participant and was provided uncurated.

One collaborating source in Seattle enrolled patients while the patients were actively infected and followed the patients over time throughout the course of disease. The collaborating institutions used their own protocols to collect whole blood in K2EDTA tubes. For TCRbeta analysis, collaborators shipped samples as frozen whole blood, isolated PBMCs, or DNA extracted from either of those sample types. The immunoSEQ Assay, a bias-controlled multiplex PCR, was used to amplify TCRbeta CDR3 regions from genomic DNA. Per the original workflow: The number of nucleated cells in each sample was estimated from the amplification of reference gene primers within the assay. Sequence reads were collapsed and filtered to measure the absolute abundance of every unique TCRbeta CDR3 rearrangement. Productive Simpson clonality was computed per sample as the square root of Simpson's diversity index over productive rearrangements. TCRdb limited this immuneACCESS table to in-frame rearrangements with V and J called. A share of clones is missing; checked studies link under half to unresolved V genes, and the rest is unexplained. V, J and clone size were drawn from that table, and D and trimming were deduced from the DNA. A total of a few hundred thousand clones appear in this sample, 90% of them only once. The top ten hold more than 0.85% of the sample.

Based on the germline V gene (reference sequence), the CDR1 and CDR2 sequences are SEHNR and FQNEAQ. Cut back by 4 bases and 2 bases, the V and J ends lie 5 bases apart. The CDR3 runs 13 residues from the cysteine to the phenylalanine. Just CDR3 DNA is preserved here, 39 bases in frame from base 1. The TCR was taken from a middle-aged woman with COVID-19, enrolled during active disease. The sample taken for sequencing was peripheral blood. The sequence is built from TRBV7-9 and TRBJ2-2, with the D gene too uncertain to name. In nucleotide form, the sequence is TGTGCCAGCAGCTCTTATAACACCGGGGAGCTGTTTTTT. This is translated as CASSSYNTGELFF. The full variable domain, completed from the reference TRBV7-9 and TRBJ2-2 proteins outside the CDR3, reads DTGVSQNPRHKITKRGQNVTFRCDPISEHNRLYWYRQTLGQGPEFLTYFQNEAQLEKSRLLSDRFSAERPKGSFSTLEIQRTEQGDSAMYLCASSSYNTGELFFGEGSRLTVL.